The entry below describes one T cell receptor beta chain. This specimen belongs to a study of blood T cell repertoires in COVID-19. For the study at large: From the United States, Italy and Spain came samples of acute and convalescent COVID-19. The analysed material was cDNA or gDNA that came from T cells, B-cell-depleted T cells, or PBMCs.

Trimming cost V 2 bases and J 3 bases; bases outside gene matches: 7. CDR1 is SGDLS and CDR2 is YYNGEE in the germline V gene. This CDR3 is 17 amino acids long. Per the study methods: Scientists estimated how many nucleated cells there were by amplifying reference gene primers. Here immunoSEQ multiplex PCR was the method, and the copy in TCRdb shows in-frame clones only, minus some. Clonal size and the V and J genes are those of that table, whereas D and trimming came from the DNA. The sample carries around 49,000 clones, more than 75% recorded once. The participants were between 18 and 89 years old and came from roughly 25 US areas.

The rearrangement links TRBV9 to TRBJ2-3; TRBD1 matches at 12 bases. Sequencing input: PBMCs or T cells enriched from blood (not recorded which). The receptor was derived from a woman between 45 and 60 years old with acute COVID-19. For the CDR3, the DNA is TGTGCCAGCAGCGTCGGGACAGGGGGCTTAAGGACAGATACGCAGTATTTT. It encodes CASSVGTGGLRTDTQYF.